The 18 T cell receptor beta chains reported below all come from one sample, sequenced in a study of blood T cell repertoires in COVID-19. Sequencing used immunoSEQ multiplex PCR; TCRdb keeps in-frame clones, though not all of them. Of 200,000 to 250,000 clones detected, more than 80% appear once; the ten largest clones hold under 2%. The sequenced sample consisted of PBMCs or T cells enriched from blood (not recorded which). Receptors were obtained from a man in his sixties who had recovered from COVID-19.

The rearrangement joins TRBV11-2 to TRBJ1-2, with D possibly matching TRBD1 (6 bases). V was pared by 5 bases and J by 1 base, with 8 bases between. This CDR3 is 13 amino acids long. Germline assignment: CDR1 SGHAT and CDR2 FQNNGV. This CDR3 reads CASSQDSNYGYTF. The CDR3 DNA follows: TGTGCCAGCAGCCAGGACAGTAACTATGGCTACACCTTC.

In nucleotides, the CDR3 is TGTGCCAGCAGCACCTCCAGGGGCCAGCCCCAGCATTTT. This translates into CASSTSRGQPQHF. The rearrangement joins TRBV13 to TRBJ1-5; possible D gene TRBD1, 6 bases. The V end lost 5 bases, the J end lost 7 bases, and 12 bases lay between the germline ends. The CDR3 contains 13 residues. The V gene's germline CDR1 is PRHDT and CDR2 FYEKMQ (reference sequence).

This clone occurred a few times. The sample carries other DNA sequences with the same CDR3. The chain joins TRBV7-2 to TRBJ2-3; weak D call: TRBD2 (6 bases). This CDR3 has 15 residues. V lost 0 bases to trimming and J lost 3 bases, with 10 bases between them. Germline V gene data show CDR1 as SGHTA and CDR2 as FQGNSA. The CDR3 region is CASSLAGGITDTQYF. CDR3 coding DNA: TGTGCCAGCAGCTTAGCCGGGGGAATAACAGATACGCAGTATTTT.

CDR3 protein: CASSRAGDIYNEQFF. The CDR3 bases are TGTGCCAGTAGTAGAGCGGGGGATATCTACAATGAGCAGTTCTTC. The chain links TRBV19 to TRBJ2-1, with 8 positions matching TRBD2. J gave up 3 bases and V 4 bases, and 5 bases lay outside the gene matches. CDR3 length equals 15 residues. Germline CDR1 LNHDA, CDR2 SQIVND (reference sequence).

The V and J genes are TRBV9 and TRBJ1-3; no reliable D call. Germline V gene sequence: CDR1 SGDLS, CDR2 YYNGEE. V was trimmed by 1 base and J by 3 bases, leaving 8 bases between them. The CDR3 is made up of 14 amino acids. The CDR3 here is CASSVNRDGNTIYF. CDR3 sequence (DNA): TGTGCCAGCAGCGTAAACCGGGATGGAAACACCATATATTTT.

The chain is built from TRBV7-9 and TRBJ2-1; 10 bases match TRBD1. Germline lookup yields CDR1 SEHNR and CDR2 FQNEAQ (reference sequence). The CDR3 contains 15 residues. V lost 6 bases, J lost 2 bases, and 4 bases stayed unmatched. The DNA for the CDR3 is TGTGCCAGCAGTCGGGACAGGGGCACCTACAATGAGCAGTTCTTC. Translating gives CASSRDRGTYNEQFF.

This chain connects TRBV7-2 to TRBJ1-2; TRBD1 might be the D (6 bases). This CDR3 has 14 residues. The ends were cut back, 5 bases at V and 3 bases at J, with 13 bases in the middle. Germline CDR1 SGHTA, CDR2 FQGNSA. The CDR3 coding sequence is TGTGCCAGCAGCGATCGGGACAAAGACTATGGCTACACCTTC. Translating it yields CASSDRDKDYGYTF.

The chain is built from TRBV19 and TRBJ1-2; perhaps TRBD1 as D (6 bases). V was pared by 6 bases and J by 5 bases, with 13 bases between. In germline, CDR1 is LNHDA, CDR2 SQIVND (reference sequence). The CDR3 covers 13 residues. CDR3 nucleotide sequence: TGTGCCAGTAGGCCGACAGGCTTATATGGCTACACCTTC. It codes for CASRPTGLYGYTF.

V is TRBV7-2 and J is TRBJ2-1; D is undetermined. The length of the CDR3 is 15 residues. CDR1 and CDR2 from the germline V gene are SGHTA and FQGNSA. The V gene lost 0 bases and the J gene lost 2 bases, with 8 bases spanning the gap. The DNA of the CDR3 is TGTGCCAGCAGCTTAGCGGCGGCAGCCTACAATGAGCAGTTCTTC. The encoded protein is CASSLAAAAYNEQFF.

V is TRBV2 and J is TRBJ2-3; D gene ambiguous. This CDR3 has 14 amino acids. V shed 3 bases and J shed 1 base, with 8 bases lying between them. Germline V gene sequence: CDR1 SNHLY, CDR2 FYNNEI. CDR3 sequence: CASSDRRRTDTQYF. In nucleotides, the CDR3 is TGTGCCAGCAGTGATAGGCGGCGCACAGATACGCAGTATTTT.

The chain has TRBV19 and TRBJ2-3; TRBD1 might be the D (7 bases). The germline V gene has CDR1 LNHDA and CDR2 SQIVND (reference sequence). The CDR3 sequence is 12 residues long. V was cut by 9 bases and J by 9 bases, with 16 bases left in between. CDR3 sequence: CASTAGGKTQYF. For the CDR3, the DNA is TGTGCCAGCACGGCAGGGGGGAAGACGCAGTATTTT.

The genes are TRBV5-1 and TRBJ1-6, with 7 bases matching TRBD1. Germline trimming cut 4 bases from V and 0 bases from J; bases unmatched to any gene: 7. Germline loops: CDR1 SGHRS, CDR2 YFSETQ. The CDR3 spans 17 residues. CDR3 nucleotides: TGCGCCAGCAGCCCACAGGGGACCAGCTCCTATAATTCACCCCTCCACTTT. Translation gives CASSPQGTSSYNSPLHF.

As for this clone: A read error may produce the germline difference seen at one junction end. The chain is built from TRBV2 and TRBJ2-7, with TRBD2 matching over 8 bases. Germline CDR1 is SNHLY and CDR2 is FYNNEI. The CDR3 is made up of 12 amino acids. CDR3 region: CVSRGGLYEQYF. In DNA form, the CDR3 reads TGTGTCAGCCGGGGGGGGCTCTACGAGCAGTACTTC. The variable domain in full, with the rest retrieved from reference TRBV2 and TRBJ2-7, is EPEVTQTPSHQVTQMGQEVILRCVPISNHLYFYWYRQILGQKVEFLVSFYNNEISEKSEIFDDQFSVERPDGSNFTLKIRSTKLEDSAMYFCVSRGGLYEQYFGPGTRLTVT.

The CDR3 sequence: CASSIFGGQGGTGELFF. The CDR3 DNA follows: TGCGCCAGCAGCATCTTTGGGGGACAGGGAGGCACCGGGGAGCTGTTTTTT. The chain employs TRBV5-1 and TRBJ2-2; 9 nucleotides align to TRBD1. The CDR3 covers 17 residues. Germline values: CDR1 SGHRS, CDR2 YFSETQ. V was pared by 4 bases and J by 4 bases, with 11 bases of the junction left unmatched.

The V call is TRBV3-1 (or the pseudogene TRBV3-2), the J call TRBJ2-7, with a tentative D call TRBD1 (5 bases). There are 13 residues in the CDR3. V lost 2 bases, J lost 4 bases, and 9 bases lay in between. Per the germline V gene, CDR1 is LGHDT and CDR2 is YNNKEL (reference sequence). The CDR3 DNA reads as TGTGCCAGCAGCCAACTAACAGGTTACGAGCAGTACTTC. Residues: CASSQLTGYEQYF.

V gene TRBV19 combines with J gene TRBJ1-4, with D unresolved. The CDR3 has 13 amino acids. Germline V CDR1 and CDR2: LNHDA, SQIVND (reference sequence). Deletions cut 3 bases from V and 5 bases from J, with 7 bases between. The CDR3 DNA reads TGTGCCAGTAGTATCCGAGGGAATGAAAAACTGTTTTTT. Its protein product is CASSIRGNEKLFF.

V usage is TRBV18 and J usage is TRBJ1-1; maybe TRBD1 (6 bases). Trimming stripped 3 bases from V and 7 bases from J, with 12 bases between. From germline, CDR1 is KGHSH and CDR2 LQKENI. The CDR3 contains 13 residues. CDR3 sequence (DNA): TGTGCCAGCTCACCGGGGGGGCCCATTGAAGCTTTCTTT. Encoded protein: CASSPGGPIEAFF.

The V gene is TRBV11-2, the J gene TRBJ2-1; TRBD1 aligns across 7 bases. V lost 2 bases and J lost 2; bases outside the gene matches: 12. This CDR3 comprises 18 residues. The germline CDR1 and CDR2 sequences are SGHAT and FQNNGV. CDR3 in DNA: TGTGCCAGCAGCTTAAAGATTTTCGGGCAGGGGGCCTACAATGAGCAGTTCTTC. Translating gives CASSLKIFGQGAYNEQFF.